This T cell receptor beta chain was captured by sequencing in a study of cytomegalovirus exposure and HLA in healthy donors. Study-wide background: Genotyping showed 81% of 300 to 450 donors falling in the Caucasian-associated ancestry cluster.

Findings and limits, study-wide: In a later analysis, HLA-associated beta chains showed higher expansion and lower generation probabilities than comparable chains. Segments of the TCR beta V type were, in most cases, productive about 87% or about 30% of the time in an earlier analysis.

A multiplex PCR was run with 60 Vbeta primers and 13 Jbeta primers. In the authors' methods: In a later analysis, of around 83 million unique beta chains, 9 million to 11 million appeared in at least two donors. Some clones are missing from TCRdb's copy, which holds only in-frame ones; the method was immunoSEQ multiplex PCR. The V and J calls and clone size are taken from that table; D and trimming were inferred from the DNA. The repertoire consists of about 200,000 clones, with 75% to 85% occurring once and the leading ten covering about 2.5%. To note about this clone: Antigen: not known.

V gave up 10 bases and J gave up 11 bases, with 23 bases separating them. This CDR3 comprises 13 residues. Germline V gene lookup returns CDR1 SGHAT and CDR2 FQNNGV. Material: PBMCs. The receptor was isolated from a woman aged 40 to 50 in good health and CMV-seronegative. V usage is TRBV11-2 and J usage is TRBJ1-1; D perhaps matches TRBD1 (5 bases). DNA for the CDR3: TGTGCCACCCGGGGGTCTCCGAGGCAATCGGCTTTCTTT. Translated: CATRGSPRQSAFF.